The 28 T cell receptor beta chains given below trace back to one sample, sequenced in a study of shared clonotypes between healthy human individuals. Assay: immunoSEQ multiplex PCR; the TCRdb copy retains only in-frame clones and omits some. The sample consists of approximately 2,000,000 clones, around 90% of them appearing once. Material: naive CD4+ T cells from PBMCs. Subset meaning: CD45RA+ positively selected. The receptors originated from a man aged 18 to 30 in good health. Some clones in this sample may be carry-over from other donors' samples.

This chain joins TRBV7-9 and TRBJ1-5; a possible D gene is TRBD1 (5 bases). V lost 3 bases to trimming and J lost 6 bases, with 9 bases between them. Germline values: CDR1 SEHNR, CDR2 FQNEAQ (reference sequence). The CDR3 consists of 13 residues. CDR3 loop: CASSLGGVQPQHF. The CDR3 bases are TGTGCCAGCAGCTTGGGAGGGGTTCAGCCCCAGCATTTT.

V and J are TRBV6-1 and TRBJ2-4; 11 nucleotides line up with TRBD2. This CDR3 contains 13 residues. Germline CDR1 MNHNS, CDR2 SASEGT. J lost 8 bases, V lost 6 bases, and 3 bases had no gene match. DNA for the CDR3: TGTGCCAGCAGATTAGCGGGAGGGGACATTCAGTACTTC. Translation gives CASRLAGGDIQYF.

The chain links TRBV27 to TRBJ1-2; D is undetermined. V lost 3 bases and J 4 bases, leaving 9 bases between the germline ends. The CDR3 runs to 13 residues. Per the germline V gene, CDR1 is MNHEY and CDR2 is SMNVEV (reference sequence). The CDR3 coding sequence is TGTGCCAGCAGTTTCGGGTTTGGCTATGGCTACACCTTC. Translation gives CASSFGFGYGYTF.

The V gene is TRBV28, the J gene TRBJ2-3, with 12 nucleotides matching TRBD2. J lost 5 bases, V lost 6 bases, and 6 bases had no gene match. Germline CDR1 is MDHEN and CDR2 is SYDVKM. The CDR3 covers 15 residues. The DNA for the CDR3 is TGTGCCAGCAGCCCTAGCGGGAGGGCCGAAGATACGCAGTATTTT. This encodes CASSPSGRAEDTQYF.

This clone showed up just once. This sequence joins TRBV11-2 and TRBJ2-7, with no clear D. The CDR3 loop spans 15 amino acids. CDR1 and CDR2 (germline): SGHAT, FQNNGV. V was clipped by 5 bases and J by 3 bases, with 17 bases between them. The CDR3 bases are TGTGCCAGCAGCCCCGGACCATCCCAGAACTACGAGCAGTACTTC. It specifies CASSPGPSQNYEQYF. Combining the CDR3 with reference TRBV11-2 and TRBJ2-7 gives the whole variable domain EAGVAQSPRYKIIEKRQSVAFWCNPISGHATLYWYQQILGQGPKLLIQFQNNGVVDDSQLPKDRFSAERLKGVDSTLKIQPAKLEDSAVYLCASSPGPSQNYEQYFGPGTRLTVT.

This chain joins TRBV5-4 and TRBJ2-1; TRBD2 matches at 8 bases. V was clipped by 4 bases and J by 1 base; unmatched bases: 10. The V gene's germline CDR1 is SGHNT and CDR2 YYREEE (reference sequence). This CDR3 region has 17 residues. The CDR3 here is CASSQQPGTRSYNEQFF. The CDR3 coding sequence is TGTGCCAGCAGCCAACAACCCGGGACTAGGTCCTACAATGAGCAGTTCTTC.

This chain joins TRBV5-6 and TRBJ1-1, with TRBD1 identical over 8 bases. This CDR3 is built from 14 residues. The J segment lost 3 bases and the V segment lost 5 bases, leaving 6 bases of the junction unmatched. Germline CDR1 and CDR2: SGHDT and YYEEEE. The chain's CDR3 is CASSSQGADTEAFF. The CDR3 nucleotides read TGTGCCAGCAGTAGTCAGGGGGCAGACACTGAAGCTTTCTTT.

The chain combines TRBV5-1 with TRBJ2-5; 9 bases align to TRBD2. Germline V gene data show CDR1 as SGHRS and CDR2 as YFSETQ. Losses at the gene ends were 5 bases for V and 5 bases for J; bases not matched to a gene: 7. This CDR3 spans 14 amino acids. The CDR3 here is CASSVAGVVETQYF. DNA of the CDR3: TGCGCCAGCAGTGTAGCGGGAGTAGTGGAGACCCAGTACTTC.

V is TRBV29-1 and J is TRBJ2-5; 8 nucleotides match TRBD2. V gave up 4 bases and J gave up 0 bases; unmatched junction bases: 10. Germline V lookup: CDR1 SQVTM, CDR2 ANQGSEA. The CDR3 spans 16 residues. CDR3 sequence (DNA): TGCAGCGTTGCTCGGGGGGCTAGCGGGCACCAAGAGACCCAGTACTTC. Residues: CSVARGASGHQETQYF. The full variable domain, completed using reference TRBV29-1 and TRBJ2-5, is SAVISQKPSRDICQRGTSLTIQCQVDSQVTMMFWYRQQPGQSLTLIATANQGSEATYESGFVIDKFPISRPNLTFSTLTVSNMSPEDSSIYLCSVARGASGHQETQYFGPGTRLLVL.

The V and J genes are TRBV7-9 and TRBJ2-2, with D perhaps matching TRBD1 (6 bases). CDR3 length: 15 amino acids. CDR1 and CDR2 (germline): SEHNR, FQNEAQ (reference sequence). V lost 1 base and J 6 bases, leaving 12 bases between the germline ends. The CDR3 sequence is CASSLVQGMAGELFF. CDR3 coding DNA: TGTGCCAGCAGCTTAGTTCAGGGGATGGCCGGGGAGCTGTTTTTT. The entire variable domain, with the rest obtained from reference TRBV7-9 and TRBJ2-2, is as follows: DTGVSQNPRHKITKRGQNVTFRCDPISEHNRLYWYRQTLGQGPEFLTYFQNEAQLEKSRLLSDRFSAERPKGSFSTLEIQRTEQGDSAMYLCASSLVQGMAGELFFGEGSRLTVL.

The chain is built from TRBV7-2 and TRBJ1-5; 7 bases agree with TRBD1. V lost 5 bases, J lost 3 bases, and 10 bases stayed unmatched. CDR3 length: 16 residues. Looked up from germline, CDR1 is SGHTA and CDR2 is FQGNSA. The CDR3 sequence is CASSQTGSLTNQPQHF. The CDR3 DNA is TGTGCCAGCAGCCAGACAGGGAGCCTGACCAATCAGCCCCAGCATTTT.

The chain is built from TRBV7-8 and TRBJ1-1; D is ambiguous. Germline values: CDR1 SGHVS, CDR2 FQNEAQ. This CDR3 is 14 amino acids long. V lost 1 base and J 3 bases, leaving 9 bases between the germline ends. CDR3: CASSLVRHHTEAFF. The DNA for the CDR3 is TGTGCCAGCAGCTTAGTCAGACACCACACTGAAGCTTTCTTT. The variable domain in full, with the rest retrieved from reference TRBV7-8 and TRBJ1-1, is GAGVSQSPRYKVAKRGQDVALRCDPISGHVSLFWYQQALGQGPEFLTYFQNEAQLDKSGLPSDRFFAERPEGSVSTLKIQRTQQEDSAVYLCASSLVRHHTEAFFGQGTRLTVV.

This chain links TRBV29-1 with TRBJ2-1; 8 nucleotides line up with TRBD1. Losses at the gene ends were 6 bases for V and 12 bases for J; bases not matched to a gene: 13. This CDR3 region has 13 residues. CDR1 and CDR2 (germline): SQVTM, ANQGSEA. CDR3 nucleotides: TGCAGCGTCCGCGGACAGGGCAGGTGGGGGCAGTTCTTC. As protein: CSVRGQGRWGQFF.

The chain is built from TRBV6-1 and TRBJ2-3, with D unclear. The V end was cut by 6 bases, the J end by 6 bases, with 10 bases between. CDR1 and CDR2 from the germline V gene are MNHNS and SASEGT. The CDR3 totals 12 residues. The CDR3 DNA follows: TGTGCCAGCAGCGTCGAGTCGGATACGCAGTATTTT. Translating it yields CASSVESDTQYF.

The DNA for the CDR3 is TGTGCCAGCAGTGAAGTAGCGGGAGGTGCCTACGAGCAGTACTTC. It is translated as CASSEVAGGAYEQYF. The J gene is TRBJ2-7, the V gene TRBV6-4; TRBD2 matches at 10 bases. The CDR3 covers 15 residues. V lost 3 bases and J lost 2; bases outside the gene matches: 4. Germline lookup yields CDR1 MRHNA and CDR2 SNTAGT.

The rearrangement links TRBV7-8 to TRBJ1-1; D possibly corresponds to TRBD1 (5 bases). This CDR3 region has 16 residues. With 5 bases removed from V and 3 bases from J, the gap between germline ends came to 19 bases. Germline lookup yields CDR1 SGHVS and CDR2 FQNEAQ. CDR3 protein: CASSPRGPGLDTEAFF. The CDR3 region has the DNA TGTGCCAGCAGCCCTAGGGGCCCTGGGCTCGACACTGAAGCTTTCTTT.

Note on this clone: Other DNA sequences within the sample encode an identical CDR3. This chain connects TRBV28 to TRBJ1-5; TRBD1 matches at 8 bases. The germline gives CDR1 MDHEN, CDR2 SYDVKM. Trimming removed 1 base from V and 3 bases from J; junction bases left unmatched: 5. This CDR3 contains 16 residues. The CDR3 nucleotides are TGTGCCAGCAGTTTATCCCCGGGACAGGACAATCAGCCCCAGCATTTT. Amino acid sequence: CASSLSPGQDNQPQHF.

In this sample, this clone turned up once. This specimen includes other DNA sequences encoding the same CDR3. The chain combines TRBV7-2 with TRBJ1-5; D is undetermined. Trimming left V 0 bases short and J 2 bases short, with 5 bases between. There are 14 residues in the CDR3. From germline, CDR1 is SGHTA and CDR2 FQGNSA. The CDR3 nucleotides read TGTGCCAGCAGCTTAGCCGCGGGCAATCAGCCCCAGCATTTT. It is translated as CASSLAAGNQPQHF. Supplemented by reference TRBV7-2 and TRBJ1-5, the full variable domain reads GAGVSQSPSNKVTEKGKDVELRCDPISGHTALYWYRQSLGQGLEFLIYFQGNSAPDKSGLPSDRFSAERTGGSVSTLTIQRTQQEDSAVYLCASSLAAGNQPQHFGDGTRLSIL.

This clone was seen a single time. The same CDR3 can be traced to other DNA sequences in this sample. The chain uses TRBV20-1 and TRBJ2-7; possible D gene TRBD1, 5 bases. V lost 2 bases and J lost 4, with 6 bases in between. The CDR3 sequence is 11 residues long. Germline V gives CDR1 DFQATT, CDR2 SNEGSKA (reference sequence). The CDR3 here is CSARRQYEQYF. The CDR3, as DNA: TGCAGTGCTAGAAGACAGTACGAGCAGTACTTC.

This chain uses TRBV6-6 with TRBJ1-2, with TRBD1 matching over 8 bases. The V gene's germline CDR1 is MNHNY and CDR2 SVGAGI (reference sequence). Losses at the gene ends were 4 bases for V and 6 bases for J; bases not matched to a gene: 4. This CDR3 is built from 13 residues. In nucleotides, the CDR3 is TGTGCCAGCAGTTCCGGGACAGGTCATGGCTACACCTTC. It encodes CASSSGTGHGYTF.

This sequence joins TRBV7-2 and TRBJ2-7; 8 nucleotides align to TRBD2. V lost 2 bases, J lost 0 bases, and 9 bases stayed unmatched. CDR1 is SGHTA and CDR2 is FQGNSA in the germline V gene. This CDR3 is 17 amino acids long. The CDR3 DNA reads TGTGCCAGCAGCTTATTAGCGTCTAGCGGGTTCTCCTACGAGCAGTACTTC. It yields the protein CASSLLASSGFSYEQYF.

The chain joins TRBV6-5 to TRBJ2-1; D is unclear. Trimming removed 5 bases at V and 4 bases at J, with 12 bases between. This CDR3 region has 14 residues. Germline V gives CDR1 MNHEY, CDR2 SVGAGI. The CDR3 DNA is TGTGCCAGCAGTGAGGCAGGCTCTTACAATGAGCAGTTCTTC. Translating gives CASSEAGSYNEQFF.

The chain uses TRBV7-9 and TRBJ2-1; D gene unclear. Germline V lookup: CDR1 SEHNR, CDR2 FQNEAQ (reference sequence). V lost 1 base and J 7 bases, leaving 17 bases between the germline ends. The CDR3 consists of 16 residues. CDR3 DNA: TGTGCCAGCAGCTTAGGGGTCAGCGTTAGTAGGAATGAGCAGTTCTTC. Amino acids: CASSLGVSVSRNEQFF.

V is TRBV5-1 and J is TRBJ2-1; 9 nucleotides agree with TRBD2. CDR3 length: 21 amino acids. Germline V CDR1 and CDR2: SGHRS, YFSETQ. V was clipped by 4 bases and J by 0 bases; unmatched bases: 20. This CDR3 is CASSLPSRGTSPPSSYNEQFF. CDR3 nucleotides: TGCGCCAGCAGCCTCCCCTCGCGGGGGACTAGCCCCCCGAGCTCCTACAATGAGCAGTTCTTC.

Written as DNA, the CDR3 is TGTGCCAGCTCATTTCCGGGAGTGGGCAATGAGCAGTTCTTC. Its translation is CASSFPGVGNEQFF. This rearrangement joins TRBV18 to TRBJ2-1, with a tentative D call TRBD2 (6 bases). Germline V CDR1 and CDR2: KGHSH, LQKENI. CDR3 length: 14 residues. Trimming pared 5 bases from V and 6 bases from J, leaving 14 bases between.

The DNA of the CDR3 is TGTGCCAGCAGCTCAGGACAGGGGGTTACTCAAGCTTTCTTT. Translated, it gives CASSSGQGVTQAFF. V usage is TRBV5-8 and J usage is TRBJ1-1; 10 bases match TRBD1. CDR3 length: 14 amino acids. Losses at the gene ends were 3 bases for V and 9 bases for J; bases not matched to a gene: 8. CDR1 SGHTS and CDR2 YDEGEE come from the germline V gene.

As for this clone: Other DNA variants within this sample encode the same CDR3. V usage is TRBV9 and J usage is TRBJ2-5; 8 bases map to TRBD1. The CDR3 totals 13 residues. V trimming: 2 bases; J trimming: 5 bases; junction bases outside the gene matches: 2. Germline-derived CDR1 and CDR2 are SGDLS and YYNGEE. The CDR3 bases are TGTGCCAGCAGCGTTACAGGGGGGGAGACCCAGTACTTC. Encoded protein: CASSVTGGETQYF.

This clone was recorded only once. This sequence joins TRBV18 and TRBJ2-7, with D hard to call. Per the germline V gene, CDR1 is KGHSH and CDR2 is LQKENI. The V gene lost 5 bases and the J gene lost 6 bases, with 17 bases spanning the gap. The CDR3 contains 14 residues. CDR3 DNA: TGTGCCAGCTCATCGGCTTTAGTTTGGGCCGAGCAGTACTTC. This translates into CASSSALVWAEQYF.